This paragraph covers one TCR beta chain sequence. No antigen is known for it. The record originates from a study of cytomegalovirus exposure and HLA in healthy donors. Primers: 60 Vbeta forward and 13 Jbeta reverse. Sequencing was performed with immunoSEQ multiplex PCR; in TCRdb, only in-frame clones are kept and a portion is missing. This repertoire shows around 170,000 clones, approximately 88% found once; its top ten account for roughly 2.6%. The length of the CDR3 is 13 residues. J was trimmed by 4 bases and V by 5 bases; bases with no gene match: 4. Germline lookup yields CDR1 MNHEY and CDR2 SVGAGI. Notes on the study in general: The number of N-insertions in an Asian-associated ancestry cluster was reportedly below the roughly 670-donor mean in a later analysis.

The rearrangement joins TRBV6-5 to TRBJ2-5, with 7 bases matching TRBD1. Input material: PBMCs. The receptor was derived from a woman aged 45-65 years in good health and CMV-seropositive. The CDR3 bases are TGTGCCAGCAGTAGACAGGGTAGAGAGACCCAGTACTTC. The encoded protein is CASSRQGRETQYF.